This is a list of T cell receptor beta chains from one sample in a study of T-cell memory formation after mild COVID-19. TCRdb used MiXCR to reprocess the 5' RACE reads, holding one entry per CDR3 protein. The profile shows 350,000 or so distinct CDR3 sequences, approximately 12% of them singletons. The specimen sequenced was PBMCs or a T cell subset sorted from them (not recorded which). Every receptor here comes from a man aged 18 to 30 who had mild COVID-19 (a few samples of this study predate the infection). Cell type and time point are not known. CDR3s include the opening cysteine and the closing phenylalanine or tryptophan. A D gene is named only where the DNA matches it firmly. Expanded clones get a size class; other rows say once, few or many, or leave the size out.

.	TRBV6-5	TRBJ2-1	.	CASSYQGNQFF	TGTGCCAGCAGTTATCAGGGGAACCAGTTCTTC
.	TRBV6-5	TRBJ2-6	TRBD1	CASLTGGSITGANVLTF	TGTGCCAGCCTAACAGGGGGCTCAATTACCGGGGCCAACGTCCTGACTTTC
few	TRBV4-2	TRBJ2-3	TRBD2	CASSQVSGGPHSATDTQYF	TGTGCCAGCAGCCAAGTAAGCGGGGGGCCCCATTCCGCCACAGATACGCAGTATTTT
few	TRBV29-1	TRBJ2-7	.	CSVEEGGTSGYEQYF	TGCAGCGTTGAAGAGGGGGGAACCTCCGGCTACGAGCAGTACTTC
.	TRBV7-2	TRBJ1-2	.	CASSLGGAYGYTF	TGTGCCAGCAGCTTAGGCGGAGCCTATGGCTACACCTTC
.	TRBV12-3/TRBV12-4	TRBJ1-3	.	CASSDRSSGNTIYF	TGTGCCAGCAGTGACCGTAGCTCTGGAAACACCATATATTTT
.	TRBV9	TRBJ1-3	.	CASSPPGAANTIYF	TGTGCCAGCAGCCCACCCGGGGCCGCAAACACCATATATTTT
few	TRBV2	TRBJ2-6	.	CASSENPGANVLTF	TGTGCCAGCAGCGAGAACCCTGGGGCCAACGTCCTGACTTTC
many	TRBV4-1	TRBJ2-2	.	CASSQTPGAYTGELFF	TGCGCCAGCAGCCAAACCCCTGGGGCGTACACCGGGGAGCTGTTTTTT
few	TRBV12-3/TRBV12-4	TRBJ2-3	.	CASSYAGDGTDTQYF	TGTGCCAGCAGTTACGCAGGGGATGGCACAGATACGCAGTATTTT
few	TRBV20-1	TRBJ2-5	TRBD2	CSARQLAGVQETQYF	TGCAGTGCTAGACAACTAGCGGGGGTTCAAGAGACCCAGTACTTC
many	TRBV6-5	TRBJ1-6	.	CASARRGGAGNSPLHF	TGTGCCAGCGCCCGACGCGGGGGCGCCGGGAATTCACCCCTCCACTTT
few	TRBV6-5	TRBJ1-5	.	CASKSRVDQPQHF	TGTGCCAGCAAATCCAGGGTTGATCAGCCCCAGCATTTT
few	TRBV11-2	TRBJ1-4	.	CASSAYRVGSEKLFF	TGTGCCAGCAGCGCCTACAGGGTAGGGAGCGAAAAACTGTTTTTT
.	TRBV12-5	TRBJ1-5	TRBD1	CASGTDRVSSQPQHF	TGTGCTAGTGGTACGGACAGGGTTAGTAGTCAGCCCCAGCATTTT
many	TRBV9	TRBJ2-1	TRBD2	CASSVASSGGSGHNEQFF	TGTGCCAGCAGCGTAGCCTCTAGCGGGGGAAGCGGCCACAATGAGCAGTTCTTC
few	TRBV20-1	TRBJ1-4	TRBD1	CSAARDRGATNEKLFF	TGCAGTGCTGCCCGGGACAGGGGGGCAACTAATGAAAAACTGTTTTTT
.	TRBV4-1	TRBJ2-1	.	CASSQPGTERSNEQFF	TGCGCCAGCAGCCAACCCGGGACCGAGCGCTCCAATGAGCAGTTCTTC
few	TRBV5-5	TRBJ1-4	TRBD1	CASSLLMFVTGDEKLFF	TGTGCCAGCAGCTTGTTAATGTTCGTGACAGGGGATGAAAAACTGTTTTTT
few	TRBV5-1	TRBJ1-1	TRBD1	CASSLWGQGDLDTEAFF	TGCGCCAGCAGCTTATGGGGACAGGGCGACCTTGACACTGAAGCTTTCTTT
.	TRBV5-1	TRBJ1-5	.	CASSVGPAQPQHF	TGCGCCAGCAGCGTGGGGCCGGCTCAGCCCCAGCATTTT
.	TRBV12-3/TRBV12-4	TRBJ1-2	.	CASSSRDKALHF	TGTGCCAGCAGTTCCCGGGACAAGGCACTCCACTTC
many	TRBV5-1	TRBJ2-1	TRBD1	CASSAERTGDHNEQFF	TGCGCCAGCAGCGCGGAAAGGACAGGGGATCACAATGAGCAGTTCTTC
.	TRBV9	TRBJ2-3	.	CASSVVGFPSTDTQYF	TGTGCCAGCAGCGTAGTGGGGTTTCCTAGCACAGATACGCAGTATTTT
few	TRBV7-2	TRBJ1-1	.	CASSLGDARPWAIPEAFF	TGTGCCAGCAGCTTAGGCGACGCCCGGCCTTGGGCAATTCCTGAAGCTTTCTTT
few	TRBV7-7	TRBJ1-4	TRBD1	CASSPTGGNEKLFF	TGTGCTAGCAGCCCGACAGGGGGGAATGAAAAACTGTTTTTT
few	TRBV6-4	TRBJ2-7	.	CASSASIKGEQYF	TGTGCCAGCAGTGCGTCTATAAAGGGGGAGCAGTACTTC
few	TRBV4-1	TRBJ2-5	.	CASSPSPGVAETQYF	TGCGCCAGCAGCCCCTCTCCGGGGGTAGCAGAGACCCAGTACTTC